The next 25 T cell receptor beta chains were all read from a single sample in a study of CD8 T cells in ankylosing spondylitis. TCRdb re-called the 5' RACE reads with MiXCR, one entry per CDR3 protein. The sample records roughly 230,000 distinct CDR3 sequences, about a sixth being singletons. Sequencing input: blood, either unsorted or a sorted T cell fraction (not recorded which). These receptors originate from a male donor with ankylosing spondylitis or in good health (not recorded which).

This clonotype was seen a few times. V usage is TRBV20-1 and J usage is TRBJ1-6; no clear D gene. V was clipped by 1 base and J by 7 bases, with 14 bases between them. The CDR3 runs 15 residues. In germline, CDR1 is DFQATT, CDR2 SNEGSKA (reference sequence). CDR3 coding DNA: TGCAGTGCTAGAGGCTCGGCAGAGACGAATTCACCCCTCCACTTT. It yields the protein CSARGSAETNSPLHF.

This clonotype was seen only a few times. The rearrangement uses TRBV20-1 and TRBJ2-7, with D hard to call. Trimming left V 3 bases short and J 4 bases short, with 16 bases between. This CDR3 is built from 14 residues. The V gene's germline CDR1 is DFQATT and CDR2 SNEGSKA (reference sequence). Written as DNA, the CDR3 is TGCAGTGCTAGCGGGCCCCATAGGCTATACGAGCAGTACTTC. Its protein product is CSASGPHRLYEQYF.

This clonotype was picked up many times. Written as DNA, the CDR3 is TGTGCCAGCAGAAGGGTCAGCTCCTACGAGCAGTACTTC. It is translated as CASRRVSSYEQYF. V is TRBV12-3 or TRBV12-4 and J is TRBJ2-7, with D unresolved. V was pared by 6 bases and J by 0 bases, with 9 bases between. The CDR3 is 13 amino acids.

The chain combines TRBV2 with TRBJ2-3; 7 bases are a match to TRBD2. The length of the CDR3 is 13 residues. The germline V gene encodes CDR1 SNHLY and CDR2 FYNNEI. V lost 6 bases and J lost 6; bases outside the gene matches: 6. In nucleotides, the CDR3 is TGTGCCAGCAGAAGGGAGGGCATGGATACGCAGTATTTT. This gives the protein CASRREGMDTQYF.

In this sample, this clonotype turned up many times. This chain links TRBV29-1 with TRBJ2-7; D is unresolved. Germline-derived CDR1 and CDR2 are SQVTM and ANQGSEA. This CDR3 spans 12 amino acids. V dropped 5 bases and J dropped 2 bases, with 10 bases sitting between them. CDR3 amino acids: CSVKGTAYEQYF. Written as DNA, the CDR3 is TGCAGCGTTAAGGGTACCGCCTACGAGCAGTACTTC.

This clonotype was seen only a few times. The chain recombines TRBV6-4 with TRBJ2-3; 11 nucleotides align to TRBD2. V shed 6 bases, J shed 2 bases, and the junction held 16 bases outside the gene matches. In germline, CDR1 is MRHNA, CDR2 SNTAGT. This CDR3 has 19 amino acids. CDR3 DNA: TGTGCCAGCAGGACGCGACTAGCGGGAACCCTTTGGGACACAGATACGCAGTATTTT. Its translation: CASRTRLAGTLWDTDTQYF.

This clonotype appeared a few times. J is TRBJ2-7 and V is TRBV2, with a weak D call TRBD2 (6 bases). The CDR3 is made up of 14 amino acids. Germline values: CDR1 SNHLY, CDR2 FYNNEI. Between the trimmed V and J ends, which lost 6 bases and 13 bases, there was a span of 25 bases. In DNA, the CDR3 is TGTGCCAGCAGCTCCGTAAGTCTCGGACTACCTCCATACTTC. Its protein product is CASSSVSLGLPPYF.

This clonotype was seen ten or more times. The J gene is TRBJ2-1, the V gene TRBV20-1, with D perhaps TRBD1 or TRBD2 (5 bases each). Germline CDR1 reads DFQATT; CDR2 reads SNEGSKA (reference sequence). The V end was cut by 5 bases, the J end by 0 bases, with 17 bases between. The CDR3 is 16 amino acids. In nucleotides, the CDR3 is TGCAGTGCTCCTGGGGTAGGGGAGAGCTCCTACAATGAGCAGTTCTTC. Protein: CSAPGVGESSYNEQFF.

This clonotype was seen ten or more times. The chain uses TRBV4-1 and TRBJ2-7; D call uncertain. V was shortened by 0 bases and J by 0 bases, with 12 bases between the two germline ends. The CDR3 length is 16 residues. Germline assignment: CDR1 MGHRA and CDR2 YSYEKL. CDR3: CASSQEEKTISYEQYF. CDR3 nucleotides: TGCGCCAGCAGCCAAGAAGAGAAAACGATCTCCTACGAGCAGTACTTC.

CDR3 region: CSVGPAGLNTEAFF. CDR3 sequence (DNA): TGCAGCGTTGGTCCGGCGGGCTTGAACACTGAAGCTTTCTTT. The chain joins TRBV29-1 to TRBJ1-1; no reliable D call. The CDR3 runs 14 residues. CDR1 is SQVTM, CDR2 ANQGSEA, per germline. The germline V and J ends were trimmed by 4 bases and 0 bases, with 12 bases remaining between them.

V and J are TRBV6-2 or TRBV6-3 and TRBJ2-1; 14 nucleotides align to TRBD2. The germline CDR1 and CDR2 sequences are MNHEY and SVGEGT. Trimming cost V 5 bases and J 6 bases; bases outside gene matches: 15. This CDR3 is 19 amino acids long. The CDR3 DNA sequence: TGTGCCAGCAGTACCGCGGCAGGACTAGCGGGAGGTTGGGCCAATGAGCAGTTCTTC. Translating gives CASSTAAGLAGGWANEQFF.

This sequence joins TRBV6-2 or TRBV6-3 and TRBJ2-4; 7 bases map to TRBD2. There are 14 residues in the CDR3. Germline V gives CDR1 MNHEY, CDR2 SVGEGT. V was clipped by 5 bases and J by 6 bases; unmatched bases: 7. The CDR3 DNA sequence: TGTGCCAGCAGTGGTCCAGCGGGAATAAACATTCAGTACTTC. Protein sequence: CASSGPAGINIQYF.

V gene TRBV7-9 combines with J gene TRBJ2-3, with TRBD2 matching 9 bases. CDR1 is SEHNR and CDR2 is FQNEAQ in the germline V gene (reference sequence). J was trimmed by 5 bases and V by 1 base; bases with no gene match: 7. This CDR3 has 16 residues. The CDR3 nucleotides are TGTGCCAGCAGCTTAGGTTGGACTAGCGTTGAAGATACGCAGTATTTT. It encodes CASSLGWTSVEDTQYF.

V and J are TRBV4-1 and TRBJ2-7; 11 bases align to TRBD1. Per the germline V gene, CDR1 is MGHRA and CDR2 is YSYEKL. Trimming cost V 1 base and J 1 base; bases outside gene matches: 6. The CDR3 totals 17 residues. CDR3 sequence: CASSQGSGTGGSYEQYF. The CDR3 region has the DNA TGCGCCAGCAGCCAAGGATCCGGGACAGGGGGTTCCTACGAGCAGTACTTC.

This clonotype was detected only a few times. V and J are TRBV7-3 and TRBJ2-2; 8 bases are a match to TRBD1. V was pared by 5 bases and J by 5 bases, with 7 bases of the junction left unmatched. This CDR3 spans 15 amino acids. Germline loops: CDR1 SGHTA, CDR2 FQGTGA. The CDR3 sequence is CASSTETGETGELFF. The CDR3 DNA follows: TGTGCCAGCAGCACCGAGACAGGGGAGACCGGGGAGCTGTTTTTT.

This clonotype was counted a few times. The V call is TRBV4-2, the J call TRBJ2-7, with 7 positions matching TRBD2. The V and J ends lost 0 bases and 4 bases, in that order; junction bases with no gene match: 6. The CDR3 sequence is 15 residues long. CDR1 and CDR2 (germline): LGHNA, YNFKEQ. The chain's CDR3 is CASSQDPWEGYEQYF. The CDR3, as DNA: TGTGCCAGCAGCCAAGATCCCTGGGAGGGGTACGAGCAGTACTTC.

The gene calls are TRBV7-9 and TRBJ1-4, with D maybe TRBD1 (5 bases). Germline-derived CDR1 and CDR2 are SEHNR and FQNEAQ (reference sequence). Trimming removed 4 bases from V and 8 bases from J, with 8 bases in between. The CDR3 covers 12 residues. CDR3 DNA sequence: TGTGCCAGCAGCTCCGAGGGGGAAAAACTGTTTTTT. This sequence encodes CASSSEGEKLFF.

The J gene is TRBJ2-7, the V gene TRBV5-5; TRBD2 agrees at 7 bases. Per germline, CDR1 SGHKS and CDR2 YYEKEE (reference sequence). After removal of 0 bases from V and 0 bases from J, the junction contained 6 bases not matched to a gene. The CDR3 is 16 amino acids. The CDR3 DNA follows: TGTGCCAGCAGCTTGGAGGCTAGCGGACTCTCCTACGAGCAGTACTTC. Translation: CASSLEASGLSYEQYF.

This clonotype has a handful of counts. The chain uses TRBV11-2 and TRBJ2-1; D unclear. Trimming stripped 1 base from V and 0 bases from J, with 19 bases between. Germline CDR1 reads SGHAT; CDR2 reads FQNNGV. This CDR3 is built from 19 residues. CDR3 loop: CASSLVVGWLQSSYNEQFF. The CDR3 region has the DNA TGTGCCAGCAGCTTAGTAGTGGGGTGGCTACAAAGCTCCTACAATGAGCAGTTCTTC.

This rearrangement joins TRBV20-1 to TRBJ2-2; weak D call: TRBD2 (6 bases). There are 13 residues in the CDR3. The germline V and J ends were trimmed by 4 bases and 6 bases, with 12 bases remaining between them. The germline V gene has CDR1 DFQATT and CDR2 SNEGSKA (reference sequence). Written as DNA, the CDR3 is TGCAGTGCTACCCGGAGGGGACCCGGGGAGCTGTTTTTT. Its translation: CSATRRGPGELFF.

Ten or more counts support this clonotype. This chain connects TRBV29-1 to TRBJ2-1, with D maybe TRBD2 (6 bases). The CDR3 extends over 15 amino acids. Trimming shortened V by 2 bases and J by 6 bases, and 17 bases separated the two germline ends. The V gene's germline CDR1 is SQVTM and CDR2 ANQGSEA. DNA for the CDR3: TGCAGCGTTGAATTGTTGGAGGGGTTCCCCAATGAGCAGTTCTTC. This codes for CSVELLEGFPNEQFF.

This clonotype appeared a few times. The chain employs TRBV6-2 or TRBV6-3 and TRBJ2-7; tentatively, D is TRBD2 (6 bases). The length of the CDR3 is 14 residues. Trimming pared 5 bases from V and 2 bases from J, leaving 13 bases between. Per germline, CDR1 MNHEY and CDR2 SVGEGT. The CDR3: CASSGRLVPYEQYF. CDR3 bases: TGTGCCAGCAGTGGGCGACTAGTACCCTACGAGCAGTACTTC.

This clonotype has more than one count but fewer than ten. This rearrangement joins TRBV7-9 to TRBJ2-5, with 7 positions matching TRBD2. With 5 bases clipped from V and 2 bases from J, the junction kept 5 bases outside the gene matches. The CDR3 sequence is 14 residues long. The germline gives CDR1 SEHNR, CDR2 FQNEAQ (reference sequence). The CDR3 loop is CASSLSGGQETQYF. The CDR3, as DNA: TGTGCCAGCAGCCTGTCCGGGGGGCAAGAGACCCAGTACTTC. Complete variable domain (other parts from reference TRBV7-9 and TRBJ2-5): DTGVSQNPRHKITKRGQNVTFRCDPISEHNRLYWYRQTLGQGPEFLTYFQNEAQLEKSRLLSDRFSAERPKGSFSTLEIQRTEQGDSAMYLCASSLSGGQETQYFGPGTRLLVL.

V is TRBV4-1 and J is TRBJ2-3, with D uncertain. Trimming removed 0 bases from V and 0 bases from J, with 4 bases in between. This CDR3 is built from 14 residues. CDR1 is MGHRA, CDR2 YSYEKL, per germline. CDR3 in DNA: TGCGCCAGCAGCCAAGAGACTAGCACAGATACGCAGTATTTT. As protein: CASSQETSTDTQYF.

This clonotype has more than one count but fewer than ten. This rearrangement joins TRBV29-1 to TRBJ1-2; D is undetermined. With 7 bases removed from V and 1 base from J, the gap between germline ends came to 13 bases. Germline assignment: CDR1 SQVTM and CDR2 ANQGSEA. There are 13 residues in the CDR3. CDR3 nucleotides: TGCAGCGCAGAGGGTTATGTTAACTATGGCTACACCTTC. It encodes CSAEGYVNYGYTF.